This is a list of T cell receptor beta chains from one sample in a study of T-cell reconstitution after alpha-beta-depleted transplantation in children. TCRdb called the PCR reads again in MiXCR, with one record for every CDR3 protein. The data hold hundreds of thousands of distinct CDR3 sequences, with around 15% observed a single time. The sequencing used PBMCs, mostly from graft donor cells, collected 360 days after TCRalphabeta/CD19-depleted stem cell transplant. The receptor set was obtained from a male patient younger than 18 who had a stem cell transplant for acute lymphoblastic leukemia, so the T cells may come from the graft donor. The CDR3 runs from the conserved cysteine through the conserved F or W. The order of the fields is J gene, D gene, V gene, clone size, CDR3 DNA, CDR3 protein. The D gene is left open where the match is weak. Rows may omit the clone size; those that give it use once, few, many or a size class.

>TRBJ2-3|NA|TRBV2|NA
TGTGCCAGCAGGTCACAGGGTAGGGACACAGATACGCAGTATTTT
CASRSQGRDTDTQYF
>TRBJ2-7|NA|TRBV5-1|few
TGCGCCAGCAGCTTGAATGAGCGGAAGTACGAGCAGTACTTC
CASSLNERKYEQYF
>TRBJ1-5|TRBD1|TRBV20-1|few
TGCAGTGCTAGAGTGGGGACAGTTAGCGATCAGCCCCAGCATTTT
CSARVGTVSDQPQHF
>TRBJ2-5|NA|TRBV5-1|NA
TGCGCCAGCAAGACGGGACCCCTTAACGGAGAGACCCAGTACTTC
CASKTGPLNGETQYF
>TRBJ2-1|TRBD2|TRBV7-9|few
TGTGCCAGCAGCCTGACTAGCGGGAGCGCAAATGAGCAGTTCTTC
CASSLTSGSANEQFF
>TRBJ1-4|NA|TRBV12-3/TRBV12-4|NA
TGTGCCAGCAGTCGTCCCGGAAGTCAGGGCGAGGGTGAAAAACTGTTTTTT
CASSRPGSQGEGEKLFF
>TRBJ2-5|NA|TRBV24-1|NA
TGTGCCACCAGCCCCGGTCAACGCTTAAGGGAGACCCAGTACTTC
CATSPGQRLRETQYF
>TRBJ2-5|TRBD2|TRBV3-1|few
TGTGCCAGCAGCCAAGAGCTGAGCGGGAGGTTCCAAGAGACCCAGTACTTC
CASSQELSGRFQETQYF
>TRBJ2-1|TRBD2|TRBV29-1|few
TGCAGCGTTGTTAGACTAGCGGACAATGAGCAGTTCTTC
CSVVRLADNEQFF
>TRBJ2-5|NA|TRBV5-6|NA
TGTGCCAGCGGGTTTTACACTTCAGAGACCCAGTACTTC
CASGFYTSETQYF
>TRBJ2-3|TRBD2|TRBV6-1|NA
TGTGCCAGCCTTTCTAGCGGGAGAACAGATACGCAGTATTTT
CASLSSGRTDTQYF
>TRBJ1-2|NA|TRBV6-5|many
TGTGCCAGCAGTTGGGATGGCTATGGCTACACCTTC
CASSWDGYGYTF
>TRBJ1-1|TRBD1|TRBV9|few
TGTGCCAGCAGTCATGGACAGGGGGTTTATACTGAAGCTTTCTTT
CASSHGQGVYTEAFF
>TRBJ2-3|NA|TRBV24-1|NA
TGTGCCACCAGTGATCCACGGAGCGGAGATACGCAGTATTTT
CATSDPRSGDTQYF
>TRBJ2-1|TRBD2|TRBV10-3|few
TGTGCCATCAGCGGACTAGCGGCCTACAATGAGCAGTTCTTC
CAISGLAAYNEQFF
>TRBJ1-6|NA|TRBV29-1|few
TGCAGCGCCCGTCCTAACAGCAATTCACCCCTCCACTTT
CSARPNSNSPLHF